This T cell receptor beta chain came from a study of cytomegalovirus exposure and HLA in healthy donors. The CDR3 is 15 residues long. Germline CDR1 reads SGHRS; CDR2 reads YFSETQ. Unmatched junction bases numbered 8, after V lost 4 bases and J lost 7 bases. The PCR ran on 60 Vbeta and 13 Jbeta primers. Clones were sequenced by immunoSEQ multiplex PCR, and TCRdb holds only the in-frame ones, with some missing. The sample has roughly 130,000 clones, 80% seen once. Participants comprised healthy donors of bone marrow. This TCR was sampled from a man between 35 and 55 years old in good health and CMV-seronegative. Input material: PBMCs. The rearrangement links TRBV5-1 to TRBJ1-4, with 9 bases fitting TRBD1. CDR3 residues: CASSPGGQGGEKLFF. In nucleotides, the CDR3 is TGCGCCAGCAGCCCGGGGGGACAGGGAGGTGAAAAACTGTTTTTT.